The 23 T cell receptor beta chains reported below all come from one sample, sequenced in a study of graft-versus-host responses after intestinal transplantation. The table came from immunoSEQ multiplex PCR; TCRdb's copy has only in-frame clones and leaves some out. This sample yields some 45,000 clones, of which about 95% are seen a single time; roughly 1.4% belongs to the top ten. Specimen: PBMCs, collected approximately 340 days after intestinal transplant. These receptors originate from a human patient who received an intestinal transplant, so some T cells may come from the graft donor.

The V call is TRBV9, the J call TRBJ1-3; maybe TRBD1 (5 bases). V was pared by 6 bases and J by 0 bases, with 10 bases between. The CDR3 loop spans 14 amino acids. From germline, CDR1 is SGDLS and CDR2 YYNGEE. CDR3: CASTRGSSGNTIYF. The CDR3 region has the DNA TGTGCCAGCACTAGGGGAAGCTCTGGAAACACCATATATTTT.

The DNA for the CDR3 is TGTGCCAGCAGTTCCGAGGGACAGGGGATCTCCTACGAGCAGTACTTC. This translates into CASSSEGQGISYEQYF. This chain connects TRBV6-5 to TRBJ2-7, with 10 bases identical to TRBD1. This CDR3 is built from 16 residues. Trimming removed 4 bases from V and 0 bases from J; junction bases left unmatched: 6. Germline CDR1 is MNHEY and CDR2 is SVGAGI.

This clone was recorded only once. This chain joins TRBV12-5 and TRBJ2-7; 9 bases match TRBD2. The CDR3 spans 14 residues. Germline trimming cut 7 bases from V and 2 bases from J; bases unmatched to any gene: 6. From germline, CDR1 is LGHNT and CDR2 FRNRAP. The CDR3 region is CASAPTSGPYEQYF. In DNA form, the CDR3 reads TGTGCTAGTGCCCCGACTAGCGGACCCTACGAGCAGTACTTC.

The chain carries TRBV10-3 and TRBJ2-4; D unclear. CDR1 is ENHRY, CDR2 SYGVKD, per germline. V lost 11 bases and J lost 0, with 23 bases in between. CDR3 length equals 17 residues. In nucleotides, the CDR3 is TGTGCCCGAGCCCATAGGTTACGGGTACTAGCCAAAAACATTCAGTACTTC. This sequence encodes CARAHRLRVLAKNIQYF.

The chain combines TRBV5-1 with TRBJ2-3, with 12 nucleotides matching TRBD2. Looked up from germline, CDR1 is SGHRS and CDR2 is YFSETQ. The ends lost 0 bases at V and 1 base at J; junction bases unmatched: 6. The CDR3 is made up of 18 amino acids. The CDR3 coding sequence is TGCGCCAGCAGCTTGGTGGCTAGCGGGGGGGTCCGCACAGATACGCAGTATTTT. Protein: CASSLVASGGVRTDTQYF.

DNA for the CDR3: TGCAGTGCCCGGACTGGCTACGAGCAGTACTTC. Its protein is CSARTGYEQYF. The chain recombines TRBV20-1 with TRBJ2-7; maybe TRBD2 (5 bases). The CDR3 runs to 11 residues. V lost 6 bases and J lost 3, with 9 bases in between. Germline CDR1 reads DFQATT; CDR2 reads SNEGSKA (reference sequence).

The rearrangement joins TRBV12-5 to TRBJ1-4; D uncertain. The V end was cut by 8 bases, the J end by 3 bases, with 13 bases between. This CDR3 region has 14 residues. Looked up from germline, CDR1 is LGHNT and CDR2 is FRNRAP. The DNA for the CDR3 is TGTGCTAGTCGAACGGGTTCGGCTAATGAAAAACTGTTTTTT. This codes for CASRTGSANEKLFF.

DNA of the CDR3: TGCGCCAGCAGCTGGGATCCCGGGAACACTGAAGCTTTCTTT. It yields the protein CASSWDPGNTEAFF. The chain recombines TRBV5-1 with TRBJ1-1; D is uncertain. The germline V gene has CDR1 SGHRS and CDR2 YFSETQ. This CDR3 contains 14 residues. The V end was cut by 3 bases, the J end by 1 base, with 10 bases between.

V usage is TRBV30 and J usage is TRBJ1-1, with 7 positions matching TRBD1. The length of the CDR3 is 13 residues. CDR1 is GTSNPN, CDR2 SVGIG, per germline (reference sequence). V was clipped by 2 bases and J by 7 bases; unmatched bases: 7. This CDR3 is CAWSHRGQDEAFF. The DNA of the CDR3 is TGTGCCTGGAGTCACAGGGGCCAGGATGAAGCTTTCTTT.

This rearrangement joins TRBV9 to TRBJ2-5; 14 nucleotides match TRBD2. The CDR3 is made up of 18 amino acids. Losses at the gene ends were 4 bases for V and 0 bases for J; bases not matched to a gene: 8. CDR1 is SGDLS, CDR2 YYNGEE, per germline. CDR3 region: CASSSRLAGGKNQETQYF. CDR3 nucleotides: TGTGCCAGCAGCTCAAGACTAGCGGGGGGGAAAAACCAAGAGACCCAGTACTTC.

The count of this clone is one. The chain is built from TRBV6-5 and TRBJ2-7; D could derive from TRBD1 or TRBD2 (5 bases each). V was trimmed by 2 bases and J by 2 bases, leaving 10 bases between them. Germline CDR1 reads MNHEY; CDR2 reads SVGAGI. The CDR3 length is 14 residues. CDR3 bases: TGTGCCAGCAGTTACGGTAGGGGACCCTACGAGCAGTACTTC. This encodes CASSYGRGPYEQYF.

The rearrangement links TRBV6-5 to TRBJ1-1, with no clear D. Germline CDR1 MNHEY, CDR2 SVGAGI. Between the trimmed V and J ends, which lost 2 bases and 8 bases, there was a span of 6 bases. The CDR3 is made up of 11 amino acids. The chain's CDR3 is CASSYLEEAFF. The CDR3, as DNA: TGTGCCAGCAGTTACCTGGAGGAAGCTTTCTTT.

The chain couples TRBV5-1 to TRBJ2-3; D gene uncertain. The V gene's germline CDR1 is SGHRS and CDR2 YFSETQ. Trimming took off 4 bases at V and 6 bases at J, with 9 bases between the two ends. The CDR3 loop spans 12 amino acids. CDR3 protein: CASSPGGDTQYF. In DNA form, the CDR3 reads TGCGCCAGCAGCCCTGGTGGGGATACGCAGTATTTT.

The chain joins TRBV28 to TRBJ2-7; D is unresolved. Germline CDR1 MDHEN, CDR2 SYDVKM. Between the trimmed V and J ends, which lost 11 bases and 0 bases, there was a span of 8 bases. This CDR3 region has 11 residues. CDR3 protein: CASHSSYEQYF. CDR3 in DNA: TGTGCCTCCCACAGCTCCTACGAGCAGTACTTC.

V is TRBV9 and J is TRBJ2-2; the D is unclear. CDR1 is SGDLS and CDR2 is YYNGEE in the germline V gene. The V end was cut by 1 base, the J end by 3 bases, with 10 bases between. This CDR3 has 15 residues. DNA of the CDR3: TGTGCCAGCAGCGTAACCGCCGCCGACACCGGGGAGCTGTTTTTT. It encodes CASSVTAADTGELFF.

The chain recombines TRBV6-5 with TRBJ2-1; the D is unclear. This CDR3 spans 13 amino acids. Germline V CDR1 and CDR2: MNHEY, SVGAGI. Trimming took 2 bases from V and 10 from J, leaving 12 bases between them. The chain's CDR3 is CASSYALLGEQFF. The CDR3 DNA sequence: TGTGCCAGCAGTTACGCCCTATTGGGGGAGCAGTTCTTC.

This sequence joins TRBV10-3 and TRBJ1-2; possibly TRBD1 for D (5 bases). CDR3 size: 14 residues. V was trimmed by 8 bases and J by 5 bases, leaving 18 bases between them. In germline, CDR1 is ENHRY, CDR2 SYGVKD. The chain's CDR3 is CAIRGGLEGYGYTF. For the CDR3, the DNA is TGTGCCATCCGTGGGGGGTTGGAGGGATATGGCTACACCTTC.

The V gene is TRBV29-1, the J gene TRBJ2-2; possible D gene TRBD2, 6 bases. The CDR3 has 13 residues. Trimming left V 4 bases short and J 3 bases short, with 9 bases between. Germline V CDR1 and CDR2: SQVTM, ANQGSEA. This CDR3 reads CSVGTGDTGELFF. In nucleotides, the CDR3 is TGCAGCGTTGGAACGGGAGACACCGGGGAGCTGTTTTTT.

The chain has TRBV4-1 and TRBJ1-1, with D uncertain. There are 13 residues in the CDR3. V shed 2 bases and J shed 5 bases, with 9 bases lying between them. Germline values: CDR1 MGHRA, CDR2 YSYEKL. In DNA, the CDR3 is TGCGCCAGCAGCCAATTAGGGTCGACTGAAGCTTTCTTT. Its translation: CASSQLGSTEAFF.

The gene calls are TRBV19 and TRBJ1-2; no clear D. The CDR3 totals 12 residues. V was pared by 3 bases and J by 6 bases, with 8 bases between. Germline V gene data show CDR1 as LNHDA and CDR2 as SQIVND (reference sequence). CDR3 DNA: TGTGCCAGTAGTATTTCCGGGAATGGCTACACCTTC. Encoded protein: CASSISGNGYTF.

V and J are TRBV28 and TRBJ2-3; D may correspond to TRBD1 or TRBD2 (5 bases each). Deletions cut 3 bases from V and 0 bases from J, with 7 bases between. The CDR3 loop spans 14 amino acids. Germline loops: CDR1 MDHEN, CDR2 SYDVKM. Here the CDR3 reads CASSFWDSTDTQYF. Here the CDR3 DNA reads TGTGCCAGCAGTTTTTGGGACAGCACAGATACGCAGTATTTT. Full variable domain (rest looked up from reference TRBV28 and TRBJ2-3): DVKVTQSSRYLVKRTGEKVFLECVQDMDHENMFWYRQDPGLGLRLIYFSYDVKMKEKGDIPEGYSVSREKKERFSLILESASTNQTSMYLCASSFWDSTDTQYFGPGTRLTVL.

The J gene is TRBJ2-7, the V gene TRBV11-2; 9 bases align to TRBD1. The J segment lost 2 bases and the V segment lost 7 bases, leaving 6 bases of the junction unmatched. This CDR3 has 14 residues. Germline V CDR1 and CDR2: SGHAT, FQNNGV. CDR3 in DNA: TGTGCCAGCACGTCCGGGACAGGGCCCTACGAGCAGTACTTC. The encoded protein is CASTSGTGPYEQYF.

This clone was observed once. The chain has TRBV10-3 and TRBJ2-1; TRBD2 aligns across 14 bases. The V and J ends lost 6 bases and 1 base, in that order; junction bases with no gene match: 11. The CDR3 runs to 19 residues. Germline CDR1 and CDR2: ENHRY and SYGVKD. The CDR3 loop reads CAIRARGLAGESSYNEQFF. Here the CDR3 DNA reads TGTGCCATCAGGGCGCGGGGACTAGCGGGAGAGAGTTCCTACAATGAGCAGTTCTTC.